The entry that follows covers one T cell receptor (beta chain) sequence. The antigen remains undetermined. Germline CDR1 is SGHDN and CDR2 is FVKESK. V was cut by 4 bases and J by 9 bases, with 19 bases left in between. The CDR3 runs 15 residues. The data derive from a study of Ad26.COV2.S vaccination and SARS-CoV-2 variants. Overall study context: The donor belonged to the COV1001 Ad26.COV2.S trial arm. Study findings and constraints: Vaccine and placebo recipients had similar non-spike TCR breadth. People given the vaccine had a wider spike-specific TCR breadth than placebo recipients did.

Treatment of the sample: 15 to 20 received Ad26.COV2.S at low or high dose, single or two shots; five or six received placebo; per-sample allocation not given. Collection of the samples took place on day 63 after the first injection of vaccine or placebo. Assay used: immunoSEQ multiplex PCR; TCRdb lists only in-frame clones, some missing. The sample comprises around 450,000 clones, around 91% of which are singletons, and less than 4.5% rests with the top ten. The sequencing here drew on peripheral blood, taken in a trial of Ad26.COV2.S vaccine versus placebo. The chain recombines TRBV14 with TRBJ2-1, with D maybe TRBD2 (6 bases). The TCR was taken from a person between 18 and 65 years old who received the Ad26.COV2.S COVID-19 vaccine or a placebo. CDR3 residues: CASSLGGANWGEQFF. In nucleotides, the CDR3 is TGTGCCAGCAGCCTCGGAGGGGCTAACTGGGGTGAGCAGTTCTTC.